The entry that follows covers one TCR beta chain sequence. The antigen is undetermined. In TCRdb, the 5' RACE reads were re-called with MiXCR into one record per CDR3 protein. Of more than 300,000 distinct CDR3 sequences detected, 7% to 9% appear once; the ten largest clones hold approximately 14%. This record comes from a study of CD8 T cells in ankylosing spondylitis. Study-wide findings and caveats: The study identified a TCR beta motif of under ten highly homologous variants that appeared characteristic of ankylosing spondylitis blood.

Germline V gene lookup returns CDR1 SEHNR and CDR2 FQNEAQ (reference sequence). V shed 1 base and J shed 5 bases, with 9 bases lying between them. The CDR3 consists of 14 residues. This chain links TRBV7-9 with TRBJ1-5, with D unclear. This receptor was taken from a male donor with ankylosing spondylitis. The sequenced sample consisted of blood, either unsorted or a sorted T cell fraction (not recorded which). The CDR3 region has the DNA TGTGCCAGCAGCTTAGGGGAGACATATCAGCCCCAGCATTTT. The encoded protein is CASSLGETYQPQHF.